This TCR beta chain was retrieved from a study of shared clonotypes between healthy human individuals. The CDR3 spans 15 residues. Trimming at V came to 4 bases and at J to 6 bases, leaving 8 bases not matched to a gene. CDR1 SGHRS and CDR2 YFSETQ come from the germline V gene. Using immunoSEQ multiplex PCR, the repertoire was profiled, and TCRdb retains in-frame clones only, with some absent. In the table there are about 1 million clones, about 75% of which are singletons. The source material was memory CD4+ T cells sorted from blood. Subset defined: CD45RA-negative fraction. V gene TRBV5-1 combines with J gene TRBJ2-1; the match to TRBD1 covers 9 bases. This TCR came from a young man in good health. The CDR3 is CASSPGTGRINEQFF. The DNA of the CDR3 is TGCGCCAGCAGCCCTGGGACAGGGCGAATCAATGAGCAGTTCTTC.